This TCR beta chain originates from a study of blood T cell repertoires in COVID-19. Overall study: T cells, B-cell-depleted T cells, or PBMCs supplied cDNA or gDNA.

The table lists this clone with a count of one. Authors' processing steps: Reference gene primer amplification in the assay estimated nucleated cell counts. Assay used: immunoSEQ multiplex PCR; TCRdb lists only in-frame clones, some missing. V and J calls and clone size follow that table, whereas D and trimming were derived from the DNA. Counted here are fewer than 150,000 clones, almost 85% occurring once; the ten biggest clones make up approximately 12%. The CDR3 length is 15 residues. Germline assignment: CDR1 MNHNY and CDR2 SVGAGI (reference sequence). V was pared by 2 bases and J by 7 bases, with 18 bases between.

The chain employs TRBV6-6 and TRBJ2-7, with D possibly TRBD1 on 6 matching bases. This receptor was taken from a woman aged 25 to 39 who had recovered from COVID-19. The sample taken for sequencing was peripheral blood. The CDR3 reads CASSYPRDTPGEQYF. In DNA form, the CDR3 reads TGTGCCAGCAGTTACCCCCGGGACACCCCTGGAGAGCAGTACTTC.